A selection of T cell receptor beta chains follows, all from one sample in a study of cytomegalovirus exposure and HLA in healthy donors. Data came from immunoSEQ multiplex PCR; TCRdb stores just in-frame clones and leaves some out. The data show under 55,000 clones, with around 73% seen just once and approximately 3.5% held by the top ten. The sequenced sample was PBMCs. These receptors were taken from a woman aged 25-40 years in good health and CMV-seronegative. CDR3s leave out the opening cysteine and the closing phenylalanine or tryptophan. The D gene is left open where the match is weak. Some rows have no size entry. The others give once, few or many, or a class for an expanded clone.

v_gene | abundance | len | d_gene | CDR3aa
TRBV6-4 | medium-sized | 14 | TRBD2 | ASSDSASGDTGELF
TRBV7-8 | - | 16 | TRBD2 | ASSPGILGLAGRFRKF
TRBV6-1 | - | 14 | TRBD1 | ASSEGGDRVISTQY
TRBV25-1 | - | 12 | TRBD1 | ASSITQGAHEQY
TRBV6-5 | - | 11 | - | ASSFRGEDTQY
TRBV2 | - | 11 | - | ASTTAGRQPQH
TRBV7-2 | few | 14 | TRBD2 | ASRPPAGTSVDEQF
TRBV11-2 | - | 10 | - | ASKVRQDEQY
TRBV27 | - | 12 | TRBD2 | ASRRSGTSYEQY
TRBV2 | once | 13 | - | ASVRNQVSTDTQY
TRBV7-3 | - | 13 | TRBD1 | ASSPTGLRNTEAF
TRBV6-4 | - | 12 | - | ASSSSGNSYEQY
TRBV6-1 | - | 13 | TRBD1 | ASTLGTGLSYGYT
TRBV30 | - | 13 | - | AWSSVSDMNTEAF
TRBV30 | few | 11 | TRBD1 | AWSTGAGEPQH
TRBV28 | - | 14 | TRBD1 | ASSHLDRDRPQPQH
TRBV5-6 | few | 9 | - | ASSLGTVQF
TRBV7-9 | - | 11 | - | ASSLANGEKLF
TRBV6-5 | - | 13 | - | ASSYYAGDGQPQH
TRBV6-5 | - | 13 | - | ASSSTQDRGTEAF
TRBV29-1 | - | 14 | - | SVEGDTASSGNTIY
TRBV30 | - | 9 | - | AWSVLIEAF
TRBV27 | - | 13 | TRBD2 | ASSFTSGSSYEQY
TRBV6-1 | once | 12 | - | ASSRALAKNIQY
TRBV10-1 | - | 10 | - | ARFSVWETQY
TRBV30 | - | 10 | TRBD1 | ARTGKNTEAF
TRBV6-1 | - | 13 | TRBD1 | ATLQGASSRYEQY
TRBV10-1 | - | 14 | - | ASSGTTGYSYNEQF
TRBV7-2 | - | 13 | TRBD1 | ASSQPDRAIYEQY
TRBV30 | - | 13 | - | AWSGFGGWTSPLH
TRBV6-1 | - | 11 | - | ATGRGAAFGYT
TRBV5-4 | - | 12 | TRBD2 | ASSPASGSPEQF
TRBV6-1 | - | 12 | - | ASTRGSSYNEQF
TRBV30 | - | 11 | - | TFGRGPWDGYT
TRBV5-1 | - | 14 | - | ASSGGTGTSTDTQY
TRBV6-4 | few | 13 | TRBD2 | ASSDGSGSADTQY
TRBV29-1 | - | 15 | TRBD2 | SVEELRGGSGYNEQF
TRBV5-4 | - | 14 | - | ASSAKDSLRHNEQF
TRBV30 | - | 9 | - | AWSLQYGYT
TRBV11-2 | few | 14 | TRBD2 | ASSSYLAGGRDTQY
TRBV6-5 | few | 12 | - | ASSSYRVSAEAF
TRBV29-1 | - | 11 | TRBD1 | SVGQGFGNTIY
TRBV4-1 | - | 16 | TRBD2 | ASSQALGTSGSSYEQY
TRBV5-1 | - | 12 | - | ASSWANPSYEQY
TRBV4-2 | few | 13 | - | ASSQDRQGPDTQY
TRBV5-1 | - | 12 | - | ASSSGLRTDTQY
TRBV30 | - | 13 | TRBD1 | AWSTKTGFNSPLH
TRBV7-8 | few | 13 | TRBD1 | ASSSRDSISYEQY
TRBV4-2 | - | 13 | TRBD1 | ASSPNQGASYEQY
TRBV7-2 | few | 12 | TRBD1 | ASSLGQGENTIY
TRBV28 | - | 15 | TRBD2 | ASSSGLAEMSTDTQY
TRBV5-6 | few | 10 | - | ASSLFSYEQY
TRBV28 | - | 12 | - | ASRPGDTTYEQY
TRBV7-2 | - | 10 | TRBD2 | ASSWREGPQY
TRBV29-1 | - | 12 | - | SVGGLTNTGELF
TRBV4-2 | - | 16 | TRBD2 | ASSHRRGGSDSYNEQF